This T cell receptor beta chain was retrieved from a study of T cells in Graves' hyperthyroidism and ophthalmopathy (dated by TCRdb to about 2019). In the study overall: Peripheral blood was sampled at the time of initial diagnosis, prior to any treatment. The paper reports TCR Vbeta CDR3 sequencing of approximately 140 peripheral blood samples: around 45 ophthalmopathy, approximately 74 hyperthyroidism and 17 progressor patients. An independent validation cohort of under 20 hyperthyroidism patients and roughly 16 patients who later progressed to ophthalmopathy tested prospective prediction of ophthalmopathy. Once sampling was done, hyperthyroidism patients were given methimazole at a starting dose of 30 mg daily, whereas ophthalmopathy patients were given high-dose intravenous methylprednisolone. For training and testing, the approximately 97 patients in the discovery cohort were randomly divided in a 7:3 ratio. To identify distinguishing TCR V-J signatures, a discovery cohort of 100 or so patients was used, comprising 40 to 45 with Graves' ophthalmopathy and 57 with stable Graves' hyperthyroidism. Thyroid tissue and blood T-cell repertoires from about six Graves' hyperthyroidism patients were also compared in the study. The full study reports these points: No statistical method was used to fix the sample size in advance, and group allocation was not hidden from the investigators. In validation, progression to ophthalmopathy was predicted by the model with roughly 69% sensitivity and roughly 72% specificity, a median of approximately 7.1 months before onset. Blood samples also contained most of the expanded thyroid clonotypes (frequency above 0.001), which suggests that blood repertoires may reflect thyroid immune responses. A 13 V-J signature model separated ophthalmopathy from stable hyperthyroidism, with about 90% sensitivity and 81.08% specificity in cross-validation and 80%/75% in testing.

V has 5 bases trimmed and J has 10 bases trimmed; junction bases matching no gene number 9. The CDR3 holds 14 amino acids from the cysteine to the phenylalanine. Only the CDR3 portion is preserved as DNA: 42 bases, with reading frame beginning at the first base. TCR beta CDR3 regions were amplified from RNA transcripts. A first-round RT-PCR of the TCR CDR3 used the HTBI primer set with the Qiagen OneStep RT-PCR kit. Libraries were constructed in a second round of multiplex PCR, after which size selection and purification were carried out. Sequencing of the libraries was done on an Illumina HiSeq2000 using paired-end 100 bp reads. Turning to the authors' computational methods: SOAPnuke was used to process the raw data, with reads discarded if the reads contained adapters or uncalled bases, had a mean Phred below 15, or lacked an exact constant-primer or identifier match. COPE v1.2.5 was used to merge the high-quality paired reads, and each unique nucleotide sequence was defined as a clonotype. MiTCR v1.1 was used to align clonotypes to the IMGT TRBV, TRBD and TRBJ reference segments. The analysis was restricted to V-J combinations with a frequency above 0.0001, which together covered 99.2% of the repertoires. The TCS score was defined as F50 (clonal expansion) divided by E x V (chaos), with BLOSUM62-based TCRdist calculated between CDR3 peptides within each V-J. Welch's t-statistics and random forest reduced roughly 530 V-J features to 13, which were used in a naive Bayes classifier (R e1071). The raw public data were reprocessed by TCRdb itself: fastp quality trimming at Q25, MiXCR clonotype calling, in-frame beta chains only. Merged by CDR3 protein, the rows form single entries marked with the most common genes and DNA. The V and J calls follow TCRdb's processing rather than the paper's. The table for this sample lists hundreds of thousands of distinct CDR3 sequences; roughly a quarter of them were counted only once. The top ten clonotypes cover about 11% of the sample.

Ophthalmopathy patients had moderately to severely active disease, Clinical Activity Score of at least 3, NOSPECS grade of at least 4, and duration under 3 months. The study excluded patients with uncontrolled infections, other autoimmune diseases, pregnancy or lactation. Clinical symptoms, serum thyroxine and TRAb, thyroid ultrasound, and orbital computed tomography formed the basis for the diagnoses. Ficoll-Paque density gradient centrifugation was used to isolate PBMCs from under 11 ml of fresh peripheral blood. Trizol reagent was used to extract total RNA, and RNA quality was then checked on an Agilent 2100 Bioanalyzer. About this clonotype: Its antigen is not yet known. No much larger clonotype is one base removed from it; base qualities were not supplied.

The source material was blood. This receptor was taken from a woman in her twenties or thirties with Graves' ophthalmopathy. The rearrangement combines TRBV12-3 or TRBV12-4 with TRBJ1-1; 11 bases in between match TRBD1. CDR3 region: CASSTLGQGAAAFF. Here is the DNA: TGTGCCAGCAGTACCCTAGGACAGGGGGCGGCAGCTTTCTTT.